The 26 T cell receptor beta chains in this list originate from one sample, sequenced in a study of blood T cell repertoires in COVID-19. Assay: immunoSEQ multiplex PCR; the TCRdb copy retains only in-frame clones and omits some. The table shows about 27,000 clones, with less than 85% occurring only once. Input material: peripheral blood. The receptors originated from a woman older than 75 with acute or convalescent COVID-19.

The chain has TRBV28 and TRBJ2-7; TRBD1 aligns across 7 bases. The CDR3 is 12 residues long. Trimming cost V 5 bases and J 6 bases; bases outside gene matches: 4. Looked up from germline, CDR1 is MDHEN and CDR2 is SYDVKM. The CDR3 reads CASSPYRGEQYF. The CDR3, as DNA: TGTGCCAGCAGTCCATACAGGGGCGAGCAGTACTTC.

The rearrangement joins TRBV6-5 to TRBJ1-5; 7 bases are shared with TRBD1. Germline V gives CDR1 MNHEY, CDR2 SVGAGI. After removal of 6 bases from V and 6 bases from J, the junction contained 11 bases not matched to a gene. The CDR3 runs to 15 residues. CDR3 coding DNA: TGTGCCAGCAGCCGAACAGGGGAAGTTAGTCAGCCCCAGCATTTT. Translation gives CASSRTGEVSQPQHF.

The chain couples TRBV28 to TRBJ1-2, with TRBD1 matching 7 bases. This CDR3 has 15 amino acids. Germline loops: CDR1 MDHEN, CDR2 SYDVKM. The J segment lost 4 bases and the V segment lost 3 bases, leaving 8 bases of the junction unmatched. The CDR3 loop is CASSFVRGQSYGYTF. The CDR3 DNA reads TGTGCCAGCAGTTTTGTTAGGGGGCAGAGCTATGGCTACACCTTC.

The V gene is TRBV6-5, the J gene TRBJ2-1, with TRBD2 identical over 9 bases. V lost 2 bases to trimming and J lost 10 bases; unmatched junction nucleotides: 9. Germline values: CDR1 MNHEY, CDR2 SVGAGI. The CDR3 contains 15 residues. In DNA, the CDR3 is TGTGCCAGCAGTTACGGGGCGGGAGGGGTCGTGGAGCAGTTCTTC. As protein: CASSYGAGGVVEQFF.

The chain joins TRBV11-2 to TRBJ2-5; TRBD1 aligns across 10 bases. The germline gives CDR1 SGHAT, CDR2 FQNNGV. The CDR3 has 15 residues. Trimming removed 6 bases from V and 5 bases from J; junction bases left unmatched: 9. The CDR3 sequence: CASRPKTGGRETQYF. The CDR3 coding sequence is TGTGCCAGCAGACCGAAGACAGGGGGCAGGGAGACCCAGTACTTC.

The V call is TRBV28, the J call TRBJ2-1, with 8 nucleotides matching TRBD2. The CDR3 runs 17 residues. V gave up 4 bases and J gave up 8 bases; unmatched junction bases: 16. Germline CDR1 and CDR2: MDHEN and SYDVKM. The DNA for the CDR3 is TGTGCCAGCAGTTCGCGGGGGGCGGGAGTTAGGCTGGATGAGCAGTTCTTC. The encoded protein is CASSSRGAGVRLDEQFF. Variable domain in full (rest from reference TRBV28 and TRBJ2-1): DVKVTQSSRYLVKRTGEKVFLECVQDMDHENMFWYRQDPGLGLRLIYFSYDVKMKEKGDIPEGYSVSREKKERFSLILESASTNQTSMYLCASSSRGAGVRLDEQFFGPGTRLTVL.

The chain recombines TRBV5-1 with TRBJ1-1, with D possibly being TRBD1 (5 bases). Trimming left V 10 bases short and J 5 bases short, with 12 bases between. The CDR3 is 11 amino acids. Germline CDR1 and CDR2: SGHRS and YFSETQ. CDR3 DNA sequence: TGCGCCCCTGGCCGACAGACTGAAGCTTTCTTT. This sequence encodes CAPGRQTEAFF.

The rearrangement uses TRBV24-1 and TRBJ1-3; D is unclear. This CDR3 comprises 16 residues. CDR1 and CDR2 from the germline V gene are KGHDR and SFDVKD. The V gene lost 4 bases and the J gene lost 0 bases, with 12 bases spanning the gap. CDR3 loop: CATSDLQNPSGNTIYF. CDR3 sequence (DNA): TGTGCCACCAGTGACCTTCAGAACCCCTCTGGAAACACCATATATTTT.

The V call is TRBV19, the J call TRBJ2-1, with 9 bases matching TRBD1. The CDR3 is 15 residues long. The germline CDR1 and CDR2 sequences are LNHDA and SQIVND (reference sequence). J lost 6 bases, V lost 7 bases, and 10 bases had no gene match. CDR3 DNA sequence: TGTGCCAGTAACCTACAGGGGGCGCGTCGCAATGAGCAGTTCTTC. It codes for CASNLQGARRNEQFF.

This chain uses TRBV29-1 with TRBJ2-3; 7 bases agree with TRBD1. Germline V gene lookup returns CDR1 SQVTM and CDR2 ANQGSEA. V lost 4 bases and J lost 0; bases outside the gene matches: 7. CDR3 size: 15 residues. In nucleotides, the CDR3 is TGCAGCGTTGCCGGGACAGTTGATAGCACAGATACGCAGTATTTT. Protein: CSVAGTVDSTDTQYF.

The chain couples TRBV6-2 or TRBV6-3 to TRBJ1-1, with a possible D match to TRBD1 (6 bases). V gave up 5 bases and J gave up 4 bases, with 11 bases separating them. The germline gives CDR1 MNHEY, CDR2 SVGEGT. The CDR3 contains 13 residues. CDR3 amino acids: CASSVQGSTEAFF. The CDR3 DNA reads as TGTGCCAGCAGTGTACAGGGAAGCACTGAAGCTTTCTTT.

The chain joins TRBV5-5 to TRBJ2-5; the match to TRBD1 covers 8 bases. Unmatched junction bases numbered 12, after V lost 0 bases and J lost 5 bases. Per germline, CDR1 SGHKS and CDR2 YYEKEE (reference sequence). There are 17 residues in the CDR3. DNA of the CDR3: TGTGCCAGCAGCTTGGGACCGGGGCAGGGGGCGAGGGAGACCCAGTACTTC. The encoded protein is CASSLGPGQGARETQYF.

The chain employs TRBV6-5 and TRBJ1-1, with 7 bases matching TRBD1. J lost 6 bases, V lost 7 bases, and 8 bases had no gene match. CDR3 length: 13 amino acids. Germline-derived CDR1 and CDR2 are MNHEY and SVGAGI. CDR3 DNA: TGTGCCAGCATAGAGTTAACAGGGGCTGAAGCTTTCTTT. Its protein product is CASIELTGAEAFF.

The rearrangement links TRBV28 to TRBJ2-2; TRBD2 matches at 9 bases. Germline CDR1 MDHEN, CDR2 SYDVKM. This CDR3 has 16 residues. V was pared by 4 bases and J by 3 bases, with 6 bases of the junction left unmatched. The CDR3 reads CASSSPGTSYTGELFF. In DNA form, the CDR3 reads TGTGCCAGCAGTTCCCCTGGGACTAGCTACACCGGGGAGCTGTTTTTT. Variable domain in full (rest from reference TRBV28 and TRBJ2-2): DVKVTQSSRYLVKRTGEKVFLECVQDMDHENMFWYRQDPGLGLRLIYFSYDVKMKEKGDIPEGYSVSREKKERFSLILESASTNQTSMYLCASSSPGTSYTGELFFGEGSRLTVL.

This sequence joins TRBV2 and TRBJ2-1; TRBD2 matches 9 bases. Trimming removed 3 bases from V and 7 bases from J; junction bases left unmatched: 7. Germline V gives CDR1 SNHLY, CDR2 FYNNEI. There are 15 residues in the CDR3. CDR3 sequence (DNA): TGTGCCAGCAGTGACCCGGGACTAGCTTTGAATGAGCAGTTCTTC. This gives the protein CASSDPGLALNEQFF.

V gene TRBV2 combines with J gene TRBJ2-1; no firm D call. CDR3 length equals 13 residues. Between the trimmed V and J ends, which lost 2 bases and 4 bases, there was a span of 6 bases. Germline V gives CDR1 SNHLY, CDR2 FYNNEI. DNA of the CDR3: TGTGCCAGCAGTGAATCACGGTACAATGAGCAGTTCTTC. Amino acid sequence: CASSESRYNEQFF.

The count of this clone is one. This rearrangement joins TRBV14 to TRBJ2-3, with 7 bases matching TRBD1. The CDR3 is 15 residues long. V dropped 5 bases and J dropped 2; count of bases not matched to a gene: 7. Germline-derived CDR1 and CDR2 are SGHDN and FVKESK. As DNA, the CDR3 is TGTGCCAGCAGCACACGGACAGGAAACACAGATACGCAGTATTTT. It is translated as CASSTRTGNTDTQYF.

This chain connects TRBV2 to TRBJ2-2; D perhaps matches TRBD2 (6 bases). The CDR3 consists of 15 residues. Deletions cut 1 base from V and 4 bases from J, with 10 bases between. CDR1 and CDR2 (germline): SNHLY, FYNNEI. CDR3 region: CASSEVREGTGELFF. The CDR3 region has the DNA TGTGCCAGCAGTGAAGTGCGGGAAGGCACCGGGGAGCTGTTTTTT.

The J gene is TRBJ2-7, the V gene TRBV29-1, with TRBD1 as a possible D gene (6 bases). The CDR3 runs to 12 residues. Trimming removed 6 bases from V and 5 bases from J, with 14 bases in between. The V gene's germline CDR1 is SQVTM and CDR2 ANQGSEA. The chain's CDR3 is CSVVQGTDEQYF. In DNA, the CDR3 is TGCAGCGTCGTACAGGGTACCGACGAGCAGTACTTC.

The rearrangement joins TRBV18 to TRBJ1-3, with 9 bases aligning to TRBD1. The germline V gene has CDR1 KGHSH and CDR2 LQKENI. J was trimmed by 0 bases and V by 6 bases; bases with no gene match: 6. The CDR3 has 16 residues. The CDR3 coding sequence is TGTGCCAGCTCGGCCGGACAGGGGTTCTCTGGAAACACCATATATTTT. Translation gives CASSAGQGFSGNTIYF.

The gene calls are TRBV6-2 or TRBV6-3 and TRBJ2-5, with 9 positions matching TRBD1. Germline values: CDR1 MNHEY, CDR2 SVGEGT. The ends lost 6 bases at V and 2 bases at J; junction bases unmatched: 10. This CDR3 is 16 amino acids long. CDR3 amino acids: CASSLRQGVVQETQYF. The CDR3 nucleotides read TGTGCCAGCAGCCTACGACAGGGGGTTGTTCAAGAGACCCAGTACTTC.

This chain uses TRBV24-1 with TRBJ2-3; 14 nucleotides match TRBD2. The CDR3 sequence is 17 residues long. The V and J ends lost 4 bases and 6 bases, in that order; junction bases with no gene match: 8. Germline V gene data show CDR1 as KGHDR and CDR2 as SFDVKD. The chain's CDR3 is CATSESGTSGRTDTQYF. As DNA, the CDR3 is TGTGCCACCAGTGAATCCGGGACTAGCGGGAGAACGGATACGCAGTATTTT.

This chain links TRBV19 with TRBJ1-2; D is perhaps TRBD1 (6 bases). Germline CDR1 LNHDA, CDR2 SQIVND (reference sequence). This CDR3 spans 15 amino acids. The ends were cut back, 3 bases at V and 7 bases at J, with 18 bases in the middle. In DNA form, the CDR3 reads TGTGCCAGTAGTATCGATGCCTCAGGGGCCGGTGGCTACACCTTC. This encodes CASSIDASGAGGYTF. Together with reference TRBV19 and TRBJ1-2, the CDR3 gives the full variable domain: DGGITQSPKYLFRKEGQNVTLSCEQNLNHDAMYWYRQDPGQGLRLIYYSQIVNDFQKGDIAEGYSVSREKKESFPLTVTSAQKNPTAFYLCASSIDASGAGGYTFGSGTRLTVV.

The chain carries TRBV6-5 and TRBJ2-1, with 13 bases matching TRBD2. The V and J ends lost 6 bases and 8 bases, in that order; junction bases with no gene match: 7. The germline V gene has CDR1 MNHEY and CDR2 SVGAGI. The CDR3 has 15 amino acids. The CDR3 sequence: CASRWTSGSFYEQFF. Written as DNA, the CDR3 is TGTGCCAGCAGGTGGACTAGCGGGAGTTTTTATGAGCAGTTCTTC.

The chain is built from TRBV28 and TRBJ1-6; tentative D call: TRBD1 (5 bases). The ends were cut back, 2 bases at V and 8 bases at J, with 13 bases in the middle. This CDR3 has 15 amino acids. The V gene's germline CDR1 is MDHEN and CDR2 SYDVKM. CDR3 coding DNA: TGTGCCAGCAGTTTAAGCGCCAGGGCAGATTCACCCCTCCACTTT. Encoded protein: CASSLSARADSPLHF.

CDR3 sequence reads: CATSDYRASETQYF. The CDR3 DNA reads TGTGCCACCAGTGATTACAGAGCCAGCGAGACCCAGTACTTC. The chain joins TRBV24-1 to TRBJ2-5; no definite D call. The CDR3 length is 14 residues. Trimming removed 2 bases from V and 5 bases from J, with 11 bases in between. The germline V gene encodes CDR1 KGHDR and CDR2 SFDVKD.